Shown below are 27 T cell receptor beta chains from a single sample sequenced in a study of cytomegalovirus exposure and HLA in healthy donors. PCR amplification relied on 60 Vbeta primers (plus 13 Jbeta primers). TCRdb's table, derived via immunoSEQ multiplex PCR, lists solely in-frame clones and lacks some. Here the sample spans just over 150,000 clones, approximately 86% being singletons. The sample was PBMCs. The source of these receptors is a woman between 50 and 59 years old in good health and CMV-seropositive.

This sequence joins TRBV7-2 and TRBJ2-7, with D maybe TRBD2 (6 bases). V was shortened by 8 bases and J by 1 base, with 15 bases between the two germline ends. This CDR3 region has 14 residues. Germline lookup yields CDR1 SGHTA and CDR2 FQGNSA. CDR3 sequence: CASGPLGLSYEQYF. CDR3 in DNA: TGTGCCAGCGGCCCGTTGGGACTTTCCTACGAGCAGTACTTC.

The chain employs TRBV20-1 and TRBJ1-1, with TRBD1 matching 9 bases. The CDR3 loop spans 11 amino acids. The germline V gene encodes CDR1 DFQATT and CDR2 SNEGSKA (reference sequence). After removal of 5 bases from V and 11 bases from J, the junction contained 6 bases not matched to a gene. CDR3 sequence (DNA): TGCAGTGCTCCCTTACAGGGGGCCGCTTTCTTT. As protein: CSAPLQGAAFF.

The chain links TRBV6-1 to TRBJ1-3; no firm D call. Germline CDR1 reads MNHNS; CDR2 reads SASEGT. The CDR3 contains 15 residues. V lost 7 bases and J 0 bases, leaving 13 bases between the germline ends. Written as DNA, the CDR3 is TGTGCCAGCAAGAAAACTCTATACTCTGGAAACACCATATATTTT. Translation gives CASKKTLYSGNTIYF.

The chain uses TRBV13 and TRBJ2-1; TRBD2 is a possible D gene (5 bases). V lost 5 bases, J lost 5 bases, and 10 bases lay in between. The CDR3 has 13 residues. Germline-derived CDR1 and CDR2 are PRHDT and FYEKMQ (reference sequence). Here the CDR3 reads CASSRRGNNEQFF. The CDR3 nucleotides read TGTGCCAGCAGCCGCAGAGGGAACAATGAGCAGTTCTTC.

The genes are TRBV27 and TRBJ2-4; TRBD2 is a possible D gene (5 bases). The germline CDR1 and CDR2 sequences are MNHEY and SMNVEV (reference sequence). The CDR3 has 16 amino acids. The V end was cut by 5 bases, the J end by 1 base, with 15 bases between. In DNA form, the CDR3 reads TGTGCCAGCAGTCCCCTCGGGGTGGGGGCCAAAAACATTCAGTACTTC. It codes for CASSPLGVGAKNIQYF.

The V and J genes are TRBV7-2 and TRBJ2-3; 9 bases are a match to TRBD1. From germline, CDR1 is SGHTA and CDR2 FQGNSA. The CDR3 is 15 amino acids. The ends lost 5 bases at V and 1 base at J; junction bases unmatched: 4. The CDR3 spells CASSPQGARTDTQYF. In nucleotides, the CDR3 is TGTGCCAGCAGCCCACAGGGGGCCCGCACAGATACGCAGTATTTT.

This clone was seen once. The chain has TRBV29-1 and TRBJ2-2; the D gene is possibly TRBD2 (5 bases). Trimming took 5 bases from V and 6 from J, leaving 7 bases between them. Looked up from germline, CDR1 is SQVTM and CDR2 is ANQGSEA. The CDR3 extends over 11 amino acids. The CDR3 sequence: CSVRDAGELFF. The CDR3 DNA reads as TGCAGCGTTCGGGATGCCGGGGAGCTGTTTTTT.

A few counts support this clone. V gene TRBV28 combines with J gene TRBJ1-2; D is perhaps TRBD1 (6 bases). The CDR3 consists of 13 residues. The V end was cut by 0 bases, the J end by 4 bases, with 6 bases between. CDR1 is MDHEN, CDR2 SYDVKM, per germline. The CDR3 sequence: CASSLWGAYGYTF. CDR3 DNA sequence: TGTGCCAGCAGTTTATGGGGGGCCTATGGCTACACCTTC.

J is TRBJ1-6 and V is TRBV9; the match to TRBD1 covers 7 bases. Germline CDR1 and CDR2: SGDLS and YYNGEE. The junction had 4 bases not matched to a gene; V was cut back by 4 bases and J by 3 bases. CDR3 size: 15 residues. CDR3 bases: TGTGCCAGCAGCCCGAGGGACAGCTATAATTCACCCCTCCACTTT. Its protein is CASSPRDSYNSPLHF.

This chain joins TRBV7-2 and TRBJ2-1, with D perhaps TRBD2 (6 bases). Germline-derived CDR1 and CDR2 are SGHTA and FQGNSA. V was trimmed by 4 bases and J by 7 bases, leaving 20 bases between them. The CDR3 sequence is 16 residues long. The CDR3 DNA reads TGTGCCAGCAGCTCTGGGGGACTTGTGGTTTATAATGAGCAGTTCTTC. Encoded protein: CASSSGGLVVYNEQFF.

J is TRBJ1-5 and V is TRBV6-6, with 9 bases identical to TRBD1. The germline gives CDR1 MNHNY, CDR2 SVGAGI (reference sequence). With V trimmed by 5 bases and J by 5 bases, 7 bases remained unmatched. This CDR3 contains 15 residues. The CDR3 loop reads CASSAPGQGDQPQHF. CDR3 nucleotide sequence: TGTGCCAGCAGTGCCCCGGGACAGGGCGATCAGCCCCAGCATTTT.

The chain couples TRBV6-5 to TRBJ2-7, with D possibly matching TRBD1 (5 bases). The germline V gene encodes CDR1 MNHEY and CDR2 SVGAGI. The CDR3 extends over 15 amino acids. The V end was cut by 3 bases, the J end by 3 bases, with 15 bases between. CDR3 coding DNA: TGTGCCAGCAGTTATCAGCAGGGTCAATACTACGAGCAGTACTTC. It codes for CASSYQQGQYYEQYF.

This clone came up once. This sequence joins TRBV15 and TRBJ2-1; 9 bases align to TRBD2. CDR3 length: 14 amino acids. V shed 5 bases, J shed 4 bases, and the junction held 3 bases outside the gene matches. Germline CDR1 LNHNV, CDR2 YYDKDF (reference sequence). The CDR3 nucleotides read TGTGCCACCAGCCGAGCGGGGGGTTACAATGAGCAGTTCTTC. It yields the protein CATSRAGGYNEQFF.

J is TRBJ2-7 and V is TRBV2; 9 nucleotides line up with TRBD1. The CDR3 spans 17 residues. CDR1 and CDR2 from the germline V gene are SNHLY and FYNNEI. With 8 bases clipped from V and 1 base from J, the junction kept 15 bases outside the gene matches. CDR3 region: CASAVDRGFPLSYEQYF. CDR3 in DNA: TGTGCCAGCGCCGTGGACAGGGGCTTCCCACTATCCTACGAGCAGTACTTC.

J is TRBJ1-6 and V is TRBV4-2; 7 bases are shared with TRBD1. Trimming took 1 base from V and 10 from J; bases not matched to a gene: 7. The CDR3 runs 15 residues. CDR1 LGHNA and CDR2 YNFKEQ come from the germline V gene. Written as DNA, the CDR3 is TGTGCCAGCAGCCAAGTTTCACAGGGGCGGTCACCCCTCCACTTT. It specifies CASSQVSQGRSPLHF.

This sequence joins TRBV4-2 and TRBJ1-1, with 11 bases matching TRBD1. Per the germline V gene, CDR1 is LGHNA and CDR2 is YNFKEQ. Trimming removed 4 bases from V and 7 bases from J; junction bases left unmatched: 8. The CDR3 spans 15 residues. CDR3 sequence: CASSPPWDRGVEAFF. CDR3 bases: TGTGCCAGCAGCCCCCCTTGGGACAGGGGGGTTGAAGCTTTCTTT.

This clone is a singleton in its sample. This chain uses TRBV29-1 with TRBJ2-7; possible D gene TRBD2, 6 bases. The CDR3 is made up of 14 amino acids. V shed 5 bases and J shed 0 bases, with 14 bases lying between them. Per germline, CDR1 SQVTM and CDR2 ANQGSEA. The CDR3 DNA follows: TGCAGCGTTTGGCCGGGACTTAGCTCCTACGAGCAGTACTTC. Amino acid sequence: CSVWPGLSSYEQYF.

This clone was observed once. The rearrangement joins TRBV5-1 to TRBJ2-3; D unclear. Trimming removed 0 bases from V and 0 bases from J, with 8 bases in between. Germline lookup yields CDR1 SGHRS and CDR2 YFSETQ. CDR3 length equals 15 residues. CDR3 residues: CASSLALSSTDTQYF. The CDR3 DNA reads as TGCGCCAGCAGCTTGGCCCTATCTAGCACAGATACGCAGTATTTT.

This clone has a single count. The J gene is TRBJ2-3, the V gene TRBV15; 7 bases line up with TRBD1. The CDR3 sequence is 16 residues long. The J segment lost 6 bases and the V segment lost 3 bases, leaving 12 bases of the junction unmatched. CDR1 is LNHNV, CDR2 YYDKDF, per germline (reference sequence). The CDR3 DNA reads TGTGCCACCAGCAGTGTTAGACAGGGCCCAAAGGATACGCAGTATTTT. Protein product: CATSSVRQGPKDTQYF.

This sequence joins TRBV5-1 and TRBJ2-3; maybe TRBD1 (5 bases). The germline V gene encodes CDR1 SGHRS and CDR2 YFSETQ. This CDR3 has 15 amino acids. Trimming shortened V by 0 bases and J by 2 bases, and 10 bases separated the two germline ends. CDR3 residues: CASSLASGATDTQYF. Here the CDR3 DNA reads TGCGCCAGCAGCTTGGCCTCTGGGGCCACAGATACGCAGTATTTT.

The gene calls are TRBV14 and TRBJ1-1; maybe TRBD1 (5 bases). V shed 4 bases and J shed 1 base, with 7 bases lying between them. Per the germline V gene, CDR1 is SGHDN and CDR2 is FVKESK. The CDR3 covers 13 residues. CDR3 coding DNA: TGTGCCAGCAGCCCGACAGAGAACACTGAAGCTTTCTTT. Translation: CASSPTENTEAFF.

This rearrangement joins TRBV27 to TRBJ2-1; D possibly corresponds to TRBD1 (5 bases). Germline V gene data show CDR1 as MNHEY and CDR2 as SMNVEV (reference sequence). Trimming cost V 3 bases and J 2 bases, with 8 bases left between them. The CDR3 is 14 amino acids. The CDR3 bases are TGTGCCAGCAGTTTTAGGGGCGCCTACAATGAGCAGTTCTTC. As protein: CASSFRGAYNEQFF.

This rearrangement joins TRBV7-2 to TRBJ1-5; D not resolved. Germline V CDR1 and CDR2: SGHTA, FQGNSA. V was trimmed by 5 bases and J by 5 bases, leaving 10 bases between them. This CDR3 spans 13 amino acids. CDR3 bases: TGTGCCAGCAGCGAAACGAGGGATCAGCCCCAGCATTTT. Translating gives CASSETRDQPQHF.

The DNA for the CDR3 is TGTGCCACCAGCAGAGGGACTAGCGCCGGCAATGAGCAGTTCTTC. Amino acids: CATSRGTSAGNEQFF. The chain carries TRBV15 and TRBJ2-1; 9 bases align to TRBD2. CDR1 is LNHNV and CDR2 is YYDKDF in the germline V gene (reference sequence). J gave up 6 bases and V 1 base, and 4 bases lay outside the gene matches. CDR3 size: 15 residues. Full variable domain (remainder filled in from reference TRBV15 and TRBJ2-1): DAMVIQNPRYQVTQFGKPVTLSCSQTLNHNVMYWYQQKSSQAPKLLFHYYDKDFNNEADTPDNFQSRRPNTSFCFLDIRSPGLGDTAMYLCATSRGTSAGNEQFFGPGTRLTVL.

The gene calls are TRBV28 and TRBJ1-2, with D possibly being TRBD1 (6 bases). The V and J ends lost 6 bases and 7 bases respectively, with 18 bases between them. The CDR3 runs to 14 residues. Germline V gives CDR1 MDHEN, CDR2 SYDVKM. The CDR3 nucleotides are TGTGCCAGCAGCCAAGGGGGAGGGCAATTTGGCTACACCTTC. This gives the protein CASSQGGGQFGYTF.

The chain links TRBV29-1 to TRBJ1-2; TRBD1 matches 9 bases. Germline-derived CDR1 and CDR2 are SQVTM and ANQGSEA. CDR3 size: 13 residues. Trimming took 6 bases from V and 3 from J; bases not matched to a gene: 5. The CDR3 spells CSVRDRADYGYTF. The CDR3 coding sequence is TGCAGCGTCCGGGACAGGGCTGACTATGGCTACACCTTC.

The CDR3 is CASSNREGYEQYF. The DNA of the CDR3 is TGTGCCAGCAGTAATCGAGAGGGCTACGAGCAGTACTTC. The V and J genes are TRBV7-2 and TRBJ2-7, with D possibly TRBD2 on 5 matching bases. Trimming pared 6 bases from V and 3 bases from J, leaving 12 bases between. Looked up from germline, CDR1 is SGHTA and CDR2 is FQGNSA. The CDR3 extends over 13 amino acids.